The clone carrying this T cell receptor beta chain was detected ten times or more. Its antigen remains unknown. The data are from a study of T cells after yellow fever vaccination. The study's findings and limits: Repertoires sorted by FACS could include abundant clonotypes that are contaminants from the bulk population.

Germline-derived CDR1 and CDR2 are ENHRY and SYGVKD. CDR3 size: 16 residues. Trimming at V came to 10 bases and at J to 0 bases, leaving 12 bases not matched to a gene. MiXCR, applied by TCRdb to the 5' RACE reads, yields one record per CDR3 protein. The sample contains about 300,000 distinct CDR3 sequences, 8.7% of which appear only once. The sequencing here drew on CD4+ T cells sorted from PBMCs, taken 5 days after the yellow fever booster vaccination. This receptor was identified in a man between 18 and 35 years old who received the YFV17D yellow fever vaccine. The rearrangement joins TRBV10-3 to TRBJ1-3, with 7 bases matching TRBD1. The CDR3 DNA follows: TGTGCCACCCAAACTTGGACAGGTCTCTCTGGAAACACCATATATTTT. As protein: CATQTWTGLSGNTIYF.